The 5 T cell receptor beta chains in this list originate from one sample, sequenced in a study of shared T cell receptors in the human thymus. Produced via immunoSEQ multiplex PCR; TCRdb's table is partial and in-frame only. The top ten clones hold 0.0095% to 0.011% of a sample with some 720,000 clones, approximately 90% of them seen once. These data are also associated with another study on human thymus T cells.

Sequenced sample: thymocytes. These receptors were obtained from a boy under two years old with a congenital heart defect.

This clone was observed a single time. The CDR3, as DNA: TGTGCCAGCAGCTCTGGGACAGGGGCCTTGGATGGCTACACCTTC. Translation gives CASSSGTGALDGYTF. This chain connects TRBV7-9 to TRBJ1-2, with TRBD1 identical over 10 bases. J gave up 6 bases and V 4 bases, and 8 bases lay outside the gene matches. The CDR3 is 15 residues long. Germline values: CDR1 SEHNR, CDR2 FQNEAQ (reference sequence). The complete variable domain, with remaining parts taken from reference TRBV7-9 and TRBJ1-2, reads DTGVSQNPRHKITKRGQNVTFRCDPISEHNRLYWYRQTLGQGPEFLTYFQNEAQLEKSRLLSDRFSAERPKGSFSTLEIQRTEQGDSAMYLCASSSGTGALDGYTFGSGTRLTVV.

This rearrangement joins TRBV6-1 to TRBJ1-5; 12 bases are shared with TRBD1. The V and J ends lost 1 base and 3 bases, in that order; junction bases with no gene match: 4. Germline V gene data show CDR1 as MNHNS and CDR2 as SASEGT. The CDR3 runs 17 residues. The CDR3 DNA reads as TGTGCCAGCAGTGAAGGGGACAGGGGGCACAACAATCAGCCCCAGCATTTT. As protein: CASSEGDRGHNNQPQHF.

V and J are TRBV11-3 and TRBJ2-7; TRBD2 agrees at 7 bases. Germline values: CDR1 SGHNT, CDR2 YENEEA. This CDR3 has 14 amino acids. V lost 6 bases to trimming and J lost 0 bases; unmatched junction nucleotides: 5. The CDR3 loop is CASSSSGDSYEQYF. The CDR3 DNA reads TGTGCCAGCAGTTCAAGCGGGGACTCCTACGAGCAGTACTTC. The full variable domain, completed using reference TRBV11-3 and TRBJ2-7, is EAGVVQSPRYKIIEKKQPVAFWCNPISGHNTLYWYLQNLGQGPELLIRYENEEAVDDSQLPKDRFSAERLKGVDSTLKIQPAELGDSAVYLCASSSSGDSYEQYFGPGTRLTVT.

CDR3 DNA: TGTGCCAGCAGGGGGACACCTAATGAAAAACTGTTTTTT. It specifies CASRGTPNEKLFF. This chain joins TRBV2 and TRBJ1-4; D might be TRBD1 (6 bases). Germline CDR1 SNHLY, CDR2 FYNNEI. Trimming shortened V by 6 bases and J by 3 bases, and 8 bases separated the two germline ends. CDR3 length: 13 amino acids.

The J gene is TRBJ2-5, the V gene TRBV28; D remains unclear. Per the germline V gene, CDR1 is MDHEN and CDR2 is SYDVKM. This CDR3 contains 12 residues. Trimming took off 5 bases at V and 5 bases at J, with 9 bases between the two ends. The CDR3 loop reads CASSRVMETQYF. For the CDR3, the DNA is TGTGCCAGCAGTCGAGTCATGGAGACCCAGTACTTC.